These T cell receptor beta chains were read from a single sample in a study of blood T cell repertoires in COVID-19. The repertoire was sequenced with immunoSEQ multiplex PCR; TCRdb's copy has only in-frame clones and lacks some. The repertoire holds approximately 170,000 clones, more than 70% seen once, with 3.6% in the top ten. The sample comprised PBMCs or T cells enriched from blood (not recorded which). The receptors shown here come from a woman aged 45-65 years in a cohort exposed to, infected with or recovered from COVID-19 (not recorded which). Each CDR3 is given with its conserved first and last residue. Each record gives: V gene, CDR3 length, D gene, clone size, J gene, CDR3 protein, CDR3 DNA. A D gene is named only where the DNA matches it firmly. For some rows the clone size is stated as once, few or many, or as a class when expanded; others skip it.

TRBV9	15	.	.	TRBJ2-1	CASSVDPGLHNEQFF	TGTGCCAGCAGCGTAGACCCGGGTCTCCACAATGAGCAGTTCTTC
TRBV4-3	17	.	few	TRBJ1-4	CASSQDVIRQGDEKLFF	TGCGCCAGCAGCCAAGATGTTATCAGGCAGGGTGATGAAAAACTGTTTTTT
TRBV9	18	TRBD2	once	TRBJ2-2	CASSTQGLAGSNTGELFF	TGTGCCAGCAGCACTCAAGGACTAGCGGGTTCGAACACCGGGGAGCTGTTTTTT
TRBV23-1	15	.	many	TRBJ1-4	CASSQQDTKGEKLFF	TGCGCCAGCAGTCAGCAGGACACGAAAGGGGAAAAACTGTTTTTT
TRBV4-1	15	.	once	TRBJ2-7	CASSQGTGIRYEQYF	TGCGCCAGCAGCCAAGGTACCGGGATAAGATACGAGCAGTACTTC
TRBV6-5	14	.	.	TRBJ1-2	CASSYTGSNYGYTF	TGTGCCAGCAGTTACACGGGGAGTAACTATGGCTACACCTTC
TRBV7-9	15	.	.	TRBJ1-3	CASSSWEASGNTIYF	TGTGCCAGCAGCTCCTGGGAGGCGTCTGGAAACACCATATATTTT
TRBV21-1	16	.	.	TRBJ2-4	CASSPGGPLAKNIQYF	TGTGCCAGCAGCCCCGGAGGGCCATTGGCCAAAAACATTCAGTACTTC
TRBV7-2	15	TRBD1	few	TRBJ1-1	CASSYTGGKNTEAFF	TGTGCCAGCAGCTATACAGGGGGCAAGAACACTGAAGCTTTCTTT
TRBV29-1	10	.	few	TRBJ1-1	CSVQNTEAFF	TGCAGCGTCCAGAACACTGAAGCTTTCTTT
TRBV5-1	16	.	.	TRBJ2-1	CASSLEVVSGHDEQFF	TGCGCCAGCAGCTTGGAAGTGGTATCGGGACATGATGAGCAGTTCTTC
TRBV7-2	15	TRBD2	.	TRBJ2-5	CASSLVGTRQETQYF	TGTGCCAGCAGCTTAGTCGGGACTAGACAAGAGACCCAGTACTTC
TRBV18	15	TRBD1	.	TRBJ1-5	CASSPGTGAYQPQHF	TGTGCCAGCTCACCCGGGACAGGGGCGTATCAGCCCCAGCATTTT
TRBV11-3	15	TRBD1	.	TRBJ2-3	CASSSRDRDADTQYF	TGTGCCAGCAGCTCCCGGGACAGGGACGCAGATACGCAGTATTTT
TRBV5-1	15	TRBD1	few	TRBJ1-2	CASSLEDRVGHGYTF	TGCGCCAGCAGCCTTGAGGACAGGGTGGGTCATGGCTACACCTTC